The following is a TCR beta chain sequence with its context. The trim removed 4 bases at V and 5 bases at J, leaving 6 bases unmatched. The CDR3 length is 14 residues. Per germline, CDR1 SGHTA and CDR2 FQGNSA. The data were obtained in a study of CD8 T cells in Susac syndrome. The RNA input was roughly 0.45 to 1 ug, and it was reverse transcribed with random hexamers. Across 54 Vbeta and 13 Jbeta, TCR beta CDR3 was amplified with immunoSEQ multiplex PCR. TCRdb analysed the immunoSEQ multiplex PCR reads with MiXCR anew, one entry per CDR3 protein. The sample has about 190,000 distinct CDR3 sequences, 90% to 95% seen once.

The clonotype was recovered from a human donor in good health. The chain joins TRBV7-2 to TRBJ2-5, with 8 bases aligning to TRBD1. Sequencing was carried out using CD4+ T cells from PBMCs. The CDR3 sequence: CASSSPTGDETQYF. For the CDR3, the DNA is TGTGCCAGCAGCTCCCCGACAGGGGATGAGACCCAGTACTTC.